This TCR beta chain was captured in a study of brain T cells in children with intractable seizures. Findings and caveats of the study: Clones missing pre-surgery may reflect undersampling of that blood sample.

Stated time point: blood from clinic visit 5 months post-surgery; TSC patient then seizure free. A word on this clone: Its specificity is not known.

V lost 2 bases and J lost 5, with 6 bases in between. The CDR3 loop spans 12 amino acids. The germline V gene has CDR1 PRHDT and CDR2 FYEKMQ (reference sequence). Produced via immunoSEQ multiplex PCR; TCRdb's table is partial and in-frame only. The sample records about 340,000 clones, about 94% being singletons. The TCR sequence derives from a boy less than two years old with tuberous sclerosis and intractable seizures. The J gene is TRBJ1-1, the V gene TRBV13; no reliable D call. The material sequenced was peripheral blood, taken 5 to 6 months after surgery. In DNA form, the CDR3 reads TGTGCCAGCAGCTTACGGCTGACTGAAGCTTTCTTT. Translated, it gives CASSLRLTEAFF.